The T cell receptor (beta chain) described here comes from a study of CD8 T cells in ankylosing spondylitis. Notes on the study in general: Matched synovial fluid from ankylosing spondylitis patients was reported to be enriched for disease-linked clones. Those disease-linked clones were CD8+; they were also relatively rare in peripheral blood. Blood from ankylosing spondylitis patients appeared to carry a characteristic roughly 8-variant TCR beta motif.

This clonotype was seen repeatedly, ten times or more. No antigen is known for it. CDR1 is SGHKS, CDR2 YYEKEE, per germline (reference sequence). CDR3 length: 14 amino acids. V dropped 0 bases and J dropped 2 bases, with 7 bases sitting between them. Researchers built TCR beta libraries using quantitative 5'-RACE with molecular barcodes. One entry per CDR3 protein results from TCRdb running MiXCR on the 5' RACE reads. The data hold 250,000 to 400,000 distinct CDR3 sequences, with 11% observed a single time. The sequenced sample consisted of blood, either unsorted or a sorted T cell fraction (not recorded which). This sequence originates from a female donor with ankylosing spondylitis or in good health (not recorded which). V gene TRBV5-5 combines with J gene TRBJ2-3; D gene ambiguous. The CDR3 DNA sequence: TGTGCCAGCAGCTTGGGACTGCACACAGATACGCAGTATTTT. The encoded protein is CASSLGLHTDTQYF. Based on the CDR3 plus reference TRBV5-5 and TRBJ2-3, the full variable domain is DAGVTQSPTHLIKTRGQQVTLRCSPISGHKSVSWYQQVLGQGPQFIFQYYEKEERGRGNFPDRFSARQFPNYSSELNVNALLLGDSALYLCASSLGLHTDTQYFGPGTRLTVL.